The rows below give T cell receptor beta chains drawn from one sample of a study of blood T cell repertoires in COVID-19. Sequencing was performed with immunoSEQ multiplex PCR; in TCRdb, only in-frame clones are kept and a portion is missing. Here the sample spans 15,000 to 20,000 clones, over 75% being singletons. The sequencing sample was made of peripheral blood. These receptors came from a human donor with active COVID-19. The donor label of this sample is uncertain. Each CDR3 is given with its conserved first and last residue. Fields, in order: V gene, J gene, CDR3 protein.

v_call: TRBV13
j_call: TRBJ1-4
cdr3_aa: CASSNTGDGEKLFF

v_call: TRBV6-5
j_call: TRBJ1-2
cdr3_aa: CASSLNGGGYTF

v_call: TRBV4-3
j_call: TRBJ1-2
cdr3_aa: CASSQDGTGDLVGYTF

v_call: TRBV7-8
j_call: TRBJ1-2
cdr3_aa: CASSLASGAGYTF

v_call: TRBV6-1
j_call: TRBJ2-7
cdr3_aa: CASSEGWRAGGTYEQYF

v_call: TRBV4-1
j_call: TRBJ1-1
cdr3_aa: CASSQVYSHAMEGTEAFF

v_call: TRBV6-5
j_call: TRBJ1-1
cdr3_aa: CASSYSGQLTEAFF

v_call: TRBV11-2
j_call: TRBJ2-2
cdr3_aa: CASSLGPGITGELFF

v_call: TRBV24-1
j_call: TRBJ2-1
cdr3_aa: CATRPRGAEQFF

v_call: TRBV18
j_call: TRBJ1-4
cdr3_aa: CASSPPRHAAATNEKLFF

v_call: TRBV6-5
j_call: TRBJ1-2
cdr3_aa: CASSSDRIYGYTF

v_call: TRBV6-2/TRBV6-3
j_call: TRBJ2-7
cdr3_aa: CASSLIGTGSYEQYF

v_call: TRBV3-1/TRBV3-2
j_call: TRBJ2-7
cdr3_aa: CASSQDWGVGPQRASYEQYF

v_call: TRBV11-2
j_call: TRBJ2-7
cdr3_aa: CASSSRVPPYEQYF

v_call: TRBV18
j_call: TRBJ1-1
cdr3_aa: CASSPGQNTEAFF

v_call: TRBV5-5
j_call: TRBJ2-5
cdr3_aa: CASSLAGRRYQETQYF

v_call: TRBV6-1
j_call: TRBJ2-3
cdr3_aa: CAAGATDTQYF

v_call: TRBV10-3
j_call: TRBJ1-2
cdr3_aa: CAISDGDIPVGYTF

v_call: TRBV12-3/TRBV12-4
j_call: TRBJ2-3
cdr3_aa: CASSSPGLPYF